This TCR beta chain was identified in a study of blood T cells in healthy people across ages. Then a second PCR, running about 7 to 11 cycles, was carried out with a sample-barcoded 5' primer and a J-beta primer mix. TCRdb itself ran the 5' RACE reads through MiXCR, one entry per CDR3 protein. The sample has about 570,000 distinct CDR3 sequences; around a quarter are singletons. Another study also made use of these data, one on T cells of mothers and their children.

The sequence was collected from a boy between 2 and 10 years old in good health. Specimen: blood.

The DNA for the CDR3 is TGCAGTGCCCCGGACAGTTCCTCCTACGAGCAGTACTTC. Residues: CSAPDSSSYEQYF. The gene calls are TRBV20-1 and TRBJ2-7, with a possible D match to TRBD1 (6 bases). Germline lookup yields CDR1 DFQATT and CDR2 SNEGSKA (reference sequence). Trimming cost V 6 bases and J 0 bases, with 12 bases left between them. The CDR3 is 13 residues long.